The TCR beta chain described here comes from a study of blood T cell repertoires in COVID-19. Looking at the study overall: The origin of the acute and convalescent COVID-19 samples was the United States, Italy and Spain. In each case, the material was cDNA or gDNA derived from T cells, B-cell-depleted T cells, or PBMCs.

How the authors handled the data: Scientists estimated how many nucleated cells there were by amplifying reference gene primers. Libraries were prepared by immunoSEQ multiplex PCR; TCRdb keeps only in-frame clonotypes and omits some of them. That table is the source of V, J and clone size, and D and trimming were worked out from the DNA. This repertoire shows approximately 350,000 clones, around 92% found once; its top ten account for about 1.2%. V gave up 4 bases and J gave up 7 bases, with 11 bases separating them. The germline CDR1 and CDR2 sequences are SGHNT and YYREEE (reference sequence). The CDR3 runs 13 residues.

Input material: peripheral blood. The sequence was collected from a man in his forties with acute or convalescent COVID-19. The chain combines TRBV5-4 with TRBJ2-2; D ambiguous. CDR3 in amino acids: CASSIELIGELFF. The CDR3 coding sequence is TGTGCCAGCAGCATAGAGTTGATCGGGGAGCTGTTTTTT.